This is a list of T cell receptor beta chains from one sample in a study of CD8 T cells in ankylosing spondylitis. In TCRdb, the 5' RACE reads were re-called with MiXCR into one record per CDR3 protein. The sample lists 750,000 to 850,000 distinct CDR3 sequences, 10% to 15% seen once, with 0.51% in the top ten. The sequenced material came from blood, either unsorted or a sorted T cell fraction (not recorded which). These receptors were collected from a male donor with ankylosing spondylitis. The CDR3 runs from the conserved cysteine through the conserved F or W. A D gene is named only where the DNA matches it firmly. Expanded clones get a size class; other rows say once, few or many, or leave the size out.

j_gene | d_gene | v_gene | abundance | CDR3aa | CDR3nt
TRBJ2-1 | . | TRBV7-6 | . | CASSLGSPFSYNEQFF | TGTGCCAGCAGCTTAGGTAGTCCATTCTCCTACAATGAGCAGTTCTTC
TRBJ2-7 | . | TRBV7-3 | few | CASSLGRGKTEQYF | TGTGCCAGCAGCTTGGGCAGGGGAAAAACCGAGCAGTACTTC
TRBJ1-2 | . | TRBV5-4 | . | CASSNPQGELIRGYTF | TGTGCCAGCAGCAACCCCCAAGGGGAACTTATAAGGGGCTACACCTTC
TRBJ1-2 | . | TRBV5-5 | many | CASSLAPGGGYGYTF | TGTGCCAGCAGCTTAGCCCCGGGGGGAGGATATGGCTACACCTTC
TRBJ2-5 | . | TRBV28 | . | CASSSLDSDRRETQYF | TGTGCCAGCAGTTCACTGGACAGCGACCGAAGGGAGACCCAGTACTTC
TRBJ1-2 | . | TRBV20-1 | many | CSARAVRDRRHGYTF | TGCAGTGCTAGAGCCGTTCGCGACAGGCGACATGGCTACACCTTC
TRBJ1-1 | . | TRBV7-2 | . | CASSLEIEGTPAFF | TGTGCCAGCAGCTTAGAAATAGAGGGGACACCAGCTTTCTTT
TRBJ2-1 | . | TRBV29-1 | many | CSVDVDSYNEQFF | TGCAGCGTTGATGTAGACTCCTACAATGAGCAGTTCTTC
TRBJ1-1 | TRBD1 | TRBV20-1 | few | CSAKIRGLRDTEAFF | TGCAGTGCTAAGATCAGGGGGCTGCGGGACACTGAAGCTTTCTTT
TRBJ2-5 | . | TRBV20-1 | few | CSARRGARGWETQYF | TGCAGTGCTAGACGCGGGGCTAGAGGGTGGGAGACCCAGTACTTC
TRBJ2-3 | . | TRBV28 | many | CASSLKDGAVTDTQYF | TGTGCCAGCAGTTTAAAGGACGGTGCAGTGACAGATACGCAGTATTTT
TRBJ2-1 | TRBD2 | TRBV4-2 | few | CASSQSGTYSFYEQFF | TGTGCCAGCAGCCAAAGCGGGACCTACTCTTTCTATGAGCAGTTCTTC
TRBJ2-7 | TRBD1 | TRBV12-3/TRBV12-4 | many | CASSSDRGLVEQYF | TGTGCCAGCAGTTCAGACAGGGGTCTTGTCGAGCAGTACTTC
TRBJ2-7 | . | TRBV7-2 | many | CASSLELASDEQYF | TGTGCCAGCAGCTTAGAACTAGCTAGCGACGAGCAGTACTTC
TRBJ2-5 | TRBD2 | TRBV24-1 | . | CATSLASGTHQTQYF | TGTGCCACCAGTCTTGCTAGCGGGACCCACCAGACCCAGTACTTC
TRBJ2-7 | TRBD1 | TRBV6-5 | . | CASSYSGQGINEQYF | TGTGCCAGCAGTTATTCTGGACAGGGAATAAACGAGCAGTACTTC
TRBJ2-1 | . | TRBV5-1 | . | CASSLEIEGSTFF | TGCGCCAGCAGCTTGGAAATTGAGGGTAGCACGTTCTTC
TRBJ1-1 | . | TRBV11-2 | . | CASSPGKGVNTEAFF | TGTGCCAGCAGCCCGGGGAAGGGTGTGAACACTGAAGCTTTCTTT
TRBJ2-7 | . | TRBV7-8 | once | CASSPRLDPDEQYF | TGTGCCAGCAGCCCTAGACTAGACCCCGACGAGCAGTACTTC